A single sample is the source of the 8 T cell receptor beta chains below, sequenced in a study of early stage breast cancer tumors. Sequencing was performed with immunoSEQ multiplex PCR; in TCRdb, only in-frame clones are kept and a portion is missing. The sample carries 50,000 to 65,000 clones, more than 60% recorded once. Sequencing was carried out using blood. Receptors were obtained from a person younger than 45 with breast cancer.

The V gene is TRBV5-1, the J gene TRBJ1-6; 10 bases line up with TRBD1. The CDR3 runs 18 residues. Germline V gives CDR1 SGHRS, CDR2 YFSETQ. The V and J ends lost 0 bases and 8 bases, in that order; junction bases with no gene match: 11. CDR3 nucleotide sequence: TGCGCCAGCAGCTTGGTATTGTTTGGGACAGGGGTACATTCACCCCTCCACTTT. Translating it yields CASSLVLFGTGVHSPLHF.

This chain joins TRBV7-9 and TRBJ2-2; D is uncertain. V was clipped by 5 bases and J by 4 bases, with 8 bases between them. This CDR3 spans 13 amino acids. Looked up from germline, CDR1 is SEHNR and CDR2 is FQNEAQ (reference sequence). The CDR3 DNA reads as TGTGCCAGCAGCCTCGTCAGCACCGGGGAGCTGTTTTTT. Translation gives CASSLVSTGELFF.

This sequence joins TRBV7-8 and TRBJ1-1; no reliable D call. V was shortened by 2 bases and J by 1 base, with 8 bases between the two germline ends. The CDR3 contains 14 residues. Germline V gives CDR1 SGHVS, CDR2 FQNEAQ. CDR3 loop: CASSLTSANTEAFF. DNA of the CDR3: TGTGCCAGCAGCTTAACGAGCGCGAACACTGAAGCTTTCTTT.

The chain couples TRBV9 to TRBJ2-1; D is possibly TRBD2 (6 bases). V was pared by 3 bases and J by 7 bases, with 11 bases between. Germline V gene data show CDR1 as SGDLS and CDR2 as YYNGEE. The CDR3 consists of 13 residues. CDR3 region: CASSGLVGNEQFF. CDR3 coding DNA: TGTGCCAGCAGCGGACTAGTGGGGAATGAGCAGTTCTTC.

This chain connects TRBV12-5 to TRBJ2-7, with D unresolved. The CDR3 runs 14 residues. V gave up 0 bases and J gave up 5 bases, with 11 bases separating them. CDR1 is LGHNT and CDR2 is FRNRAP in the germline V gene. The CDR3 region is CASGLVSGVHEQYF. Written as DNA, the CDR3 is TGTGCTAGTGGTTTGGTATCAGGAGTTCACGAGCAGTACTTC.

This clone was detected only a few times. The chain joins TRBV19 to TRBJ2-2; 9 bases line up with TRBD2. Per germline, CDR1 LNHDA and CDR2 SQIVND (reference sequence). The CDR3 loop spans 16 amino acids. The V gene end was trimmed by 4 bases and the J gene end by 0 bases; junction bases not matched to a gene: 3. The CDR3 coding sequence is TGTGCCAGTAGTACTAGCGGGGCCTCGAACACCGGGGAGCTGTTTTTT. As protein: CASSTSGASNTGELFF.

The V gene is TRBV2, the J gene TRBJ2-7; tentatively, D is TRBD1 or TRBD2 (5 bases each). The V gene's germline CDR1 is SNHLY and CDR2 FYNNEI. The CDR3 has 15 residues. V was pared by 3 bases and J by 4 bases, with 16 bases between. The CDR3 bases are TGTGCCAGCAGTGAGGAGTTGGGGGTGACTTACGAGCAGTACTTC. Amino acid sequence: CASSEELGVTYEQYF.

In its sample, this clone was seen a few times. Here the CDR3 reads CSGADRGDGYTF. In DNA, the CDR3 is TGCAGCGGCGCCGACAGGGGAGATGGCTACACCTTC. The chain uses TRBV29-1 and TRBJ1-2; 8 nucleotides agree with TRBD1. CDR1 and CDR2 (germline): SQVTM, ANQGSEA. The CDR3 has 12 residues. V lost 7 bases and J lost 6; bases outside the gene matches: 7.